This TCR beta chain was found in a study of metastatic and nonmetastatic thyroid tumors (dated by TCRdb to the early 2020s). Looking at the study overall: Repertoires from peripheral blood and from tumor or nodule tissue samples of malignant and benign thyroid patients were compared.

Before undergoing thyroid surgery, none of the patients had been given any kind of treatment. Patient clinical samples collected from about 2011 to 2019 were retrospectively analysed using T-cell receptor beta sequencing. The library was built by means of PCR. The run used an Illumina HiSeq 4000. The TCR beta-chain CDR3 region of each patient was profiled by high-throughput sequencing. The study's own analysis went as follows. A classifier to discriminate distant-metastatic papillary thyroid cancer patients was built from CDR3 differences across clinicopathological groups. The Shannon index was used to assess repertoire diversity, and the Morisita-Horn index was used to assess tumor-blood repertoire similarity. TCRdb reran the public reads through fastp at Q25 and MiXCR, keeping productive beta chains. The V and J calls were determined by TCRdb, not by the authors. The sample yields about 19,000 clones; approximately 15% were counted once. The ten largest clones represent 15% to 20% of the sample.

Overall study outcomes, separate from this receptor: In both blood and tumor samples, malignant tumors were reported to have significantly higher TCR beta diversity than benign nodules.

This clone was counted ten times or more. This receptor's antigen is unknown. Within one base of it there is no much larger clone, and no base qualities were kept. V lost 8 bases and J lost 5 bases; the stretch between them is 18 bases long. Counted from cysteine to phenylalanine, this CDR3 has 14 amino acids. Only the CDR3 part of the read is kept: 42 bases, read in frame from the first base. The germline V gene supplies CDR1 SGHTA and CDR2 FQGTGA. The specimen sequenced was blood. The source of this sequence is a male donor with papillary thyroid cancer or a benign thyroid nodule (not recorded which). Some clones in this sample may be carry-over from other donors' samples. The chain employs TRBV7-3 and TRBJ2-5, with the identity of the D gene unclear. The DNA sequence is TGTGCCAGCTCTTTGTACGGGTGGGGTGAGACCCAGTACTTC. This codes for CASSLYGWGETQYF.